This is a list of T cell receptor beta chains from one sample in a study of OX40 agonist ivuxolimab in advanced cancers. TCRdb's table, derived via immunoSEQ multiplex PCR, lists solely in-frame clones and lacks some. The top ten hold around 3.5% of the sample, which has 44,000 or so clones, just over 85% seen once. This specimen consisted of CD4+ or CD8+ T cells sorted from blood, obtained in a trial of the OX40 agonist ivuxolimab. These receptors were collected from an adult with an advanced solid tumor such as melanoma, head and neck, liver or kidney cancer. The CDR3 runs from the conserved cysteine through the conserved F or W. The order of the fields is clone size, V gene, D gene, J gene, CDR3 DNA, CDR3 protein. A D gene is named only where the DNA matches it firmly. Only part of the rows carry a size: once, few, many, or a class if the clone is expanded.

abundance: -
v_gene: TRBV18
d_gene: -
j_gene: TRBJ2-3
CDR3nt: TGTGCCAGCTCACCAGTGGCAGCTAGCACAGATACGCAGTATTTT
CDR3aa: CASSPVAASTDTQYF

abundance: -
v_gene: TRBV7-9
d_gene: TRBD2
j_gene: TRBJ2-1
CDR3nt: TGTGCCAGCAGCGTCAGCGGGACGAACAATGAGCAGTTCTTC
CDR3aa: CASSVSGTNNEQFF

abundance: -
v_gene: TRBV11-3
d_gene: -
j_gene: TRBJ1-1
CDR3nt: TGTGCCAGCAGCCCAAGACAGAGGGTGAACACTGAAGCTTTCTTT
CDR3aa: CASSPRQRVNTEAFF

abundance: -
v_gene: TRBV7-8
d_gene: TRBD1
j_gene: TRBJ1-2
CDR3nt: TGTGCCACATACCAAGAACAGGGGGCAGTTGACTATGGCTACACCTTC
CDR3aa: CATYQEQGAVDYGYTF

abundance: once
v_gene: TRBV6-5
d_gene: TRBD1
j_gene: TRBJ1-2
CDR3nt: TGTGCCAGCAGTACGGGACAGGGCAACTATGGCTACACCTTC
CDR3aa: CASSTGQGNYGYTF

abundance: -
v_gene: TRBV11-2
d_gene: -
j_gene: TRBJ2-2
CDR3nt: TGTGCCAGCAGCTTAGGCCAGGTTTTGGCCGGGGAGCTGTTTTTT
CDR3aa: CASSLGQVLAGELFF

abundance: -
v_gene: TRBV11-2
d_gene: TRBD2
j_gene: TRBJ2-7
CDR3nt: TGTGCCAGCAGCTTCCCGACTAGCGGGAGGGCCTACGAGCAGTACTTC
CDR3aa: CASSFPTSGRAYEQYF

abundance: -
v_gene: TRBV5-1
d_gene: -
j_gene: TRBJ2-2
CDR3nt: TGCGCCAGCAGCTTGGTATCAGGTCACACCGGGGAGCTGTTTTTT
CDR3aa: CASSLVSGHTGELFF

abundance: -
v_gene: TRBV11-3
d_gene: -
j_gene: TRBJ2-5
CDR3nt: TGTGCCAGCAGCTTAGGACCGGTCCAAGAGACCCAGTACTTC
CDR3aa: CASSLGPVQETQYF

abundance: -
v_gene: TRBV19
d_gene: -
j_gene: TRBJ2-4
CDR3nt: TGTGCCAGTAGTACCCCAGACAGAGCTAACATTCAGTACTTC
CDR3aa: CASSTPDRANIQYF

abundance: -
v_gene: TRBV7-2
d_gene: -
j_gene: TRBJ2-7
CDR3nt: TGTGCCAGCAGCTTACCCTCCGGAAGGGAGCAGTACTTC
CDR3aa: CASSLPSGREQYF

abundance: -
v_gene: TRBV30
d_gene: TRBD1
j_gene: TRBJ2-7
CDR3nt: TGTGCCCGGGCCTCAGGGGGCTACGAGCAGTACTTC
CDR3aa: CARASGGYEQYF

abundance: once
v_gene: TRBV9
d_gene: -
j_gene: TRBJ2-3
CDR3nt: TGTGCCAGCAGCCCCCGGGGGGCAGGAGATACGCAGTATTTT
CDR3aa: CASSPRGAGDTQYF

abundance: -
v_gene: TRBV4-1
d_gene: TRBD1
j_gene: TRBJ1-2
CDR3nt: TGCGCCAGCAGCCAGGGGGGACAGGGGTTACGCGGCTACACCTTC
CDR3aa: CASSQGGQGLRGYTF

abundance: -
v_gene: TRBV7-2
d_gene: -
j_gene: TRBJ1-5
CDR3nt: TGTGCCAGCAGCTTAGCGCTGGGGGGCTGGCAGCCCCAGCATTTT
CDR3aa: CASSLALGGWQPQHF

abundance: -
v_gene: TRBV21-1
d_gene: -
j_gene: TRBJ2-1
CDR3nt: TGTGCCAGCAGCAAAGCGAGATCTAGCGGGAGGGATCTTAATGAGCAGTTCTTC
CDR3aa: CASSKARSSGRDLNEQFF

abundance: -
v_gene: TRBV18
d_gene: -
j_gene: TRBJ2-7
CDR3nt: TGTGCCAGCTCACCACCTCAACAGATACTTTACGAGCAGTACTTC
CDR3aa: CASSPPQQILYEQYF

abundance: -
v_gene: TRBV7-2
d_gene: -
j_gene: TRBJ2-3
CDR3nt: TGTGCCAGCAGCTTAGTGGCAGGTACTCTCACAGATACGCAGTATTTT
CDR3aa: CASSLVAGTLTDTQYF

abundance: once
v_gene: TRBV28
d_gene: -
j_gene: TRBJ2-5
CDR3nt: TGTGCCAGCAGTTTCGACAGACGCCAAGAGACCCAGTACTTC
CDR3aa: CASSFDRRQETQYF

abundance: -
v_gene: TRBV5-4
d_gene: -
j_gene: TRBJ2-7
CDR3nt: TGTGCCAGCAGCTTGGGCCCCGGGCCACAGGGATCCTACGAGCAGTACTTC
CDR3aa: CASSLGPGPQGSYEQYF

abundance: -
v_gene: TRBV14
d_gene: -
j_gene: TRBJ2-1
CDR3nt: TGTGCCAGCAATCGGGGGGCGGTCAATGAGCAGTTCTTC
CDR3aa: CASNRGAVNEQFF

abundance: -
v_gene: TRBV2
d_gene: TRBD2
j_gene: TRBJ2-1
CDR3nt: TGTGCCCATAGCGGGGACCTACTTGGGAATGAGCAGTTCTTC
CDR3aa: CAHSGDLLGNEQFF

abundance: -
v_gene: TRBV7-9
d_gene: -
j_gene: TRBJ2-1
CDR3nt: TGTGCCAGCAGCCTAGAGATTGAGCAGTTCTTC
CDR3aa: CASSLEIEQFF

abundance: once
v_gene: TRBV5-1
d_gene: TRBD1
j_gene: TRBJ1-1
CDR3nt: TGCGCCAGCGGGGACAGTATGAACACTGAAGCTTTCTTT
CDR3aa: CASGDSMNTEAFF

abundance: once
v_gene: TRBV28
d_gene: -
j_gene: TRBJ2-3
CDR3nt: TGTGCCAGCAGAAACGACAGGCCGGGGGCAGATACGCAGTATTTT
CDR3aa: CASRNDRPGADTQYF

abundance: -
v_gene: TRBV2
d_gene: -
j_gene: TRBJ1-5
CDR3nt: TGTGCCAGCAGTTCTTTAGGTACGGGGGGCGGGCAGCCCCAGCATTTT
CDR3aa: CASSSLGTGGGQPQHF

abundance: -
v_gene: TRBV6-1
d_gene: TRBD1
j_gene: TRBJ2-5
CDR3nt: TGTGCCAGCAGTGAAGGTGGGACAGGGAGCCAAGAGACCCAGTACTTC
CDR3aa: CASSEGGTGSQETQYF

abundance: few
v_gene: TRBV29-1
d_gene: TRBD2
j_gene: TRBJ2-3
CDR3nt: TGCAGCTCCCAATCGTTACTAGCGGGGTCAGATACGCAGTATTTT
CDR3aa: CSSQSLLAGSDTQYF

abundance: -
v_gene: TRBV7-2
d_gene: TRBD1
j_gene: TRBJ1-4
CDR3nt: TGTGCCAGCAGTTTCAACAGGGGGGCACGGACTAATGAAAAACTGTTTTTT
CDR3aa: CASSFNRGARTNEKLFF

abundance: -
v_gene: TRBV5-1
d_gene: -
j_gene: TRBJ2-7
CDR3nt: TGCGCCAGCAGCTACTACCCGGGGGCAAGGGACGAGCAGTACTTC
CDR3aa: CASSYYPGARDEQYF

abundance: -
v_gene: TRBV5-4
d_gene: -
j_gene: TRBJ2-5
CDR3nt: TGTGCCAGCAGCTCTCGTTACCAAGAGACCCAGTACTTC
CDR3aa: CASSSRYQETQYF

abundance: -
v_gene: TRBV6-5
d_gene: TRBD1
j_gene: TRBJ2-7
CDR3nt: TGTGCCAGCAGTTACTCTGGGACAGGGCTCGCCTACGAGCAGTACTTC
CDR3aa: CASSYSGTGLAYEQYF

abundance: -
v_gene: TRBV28
d_gene: TRBD1
j_gene: TRBJ2-5
CDR3nt: TGTGCCAGCAGACGGGACAGGCGACAAGAGACCCAGTACTTC
CDR3aa: CASRRDRRQETQYF

abundance: -
v_gene: TRBV18
d_gene: TRBD1
j_gene: TRBJ1-5
CDR3nt: TGTGCCAGCTCACCGAGATACGGACAGGAGGTAGGGCCCCAGCATTTT
CDR3aa: CASSPRYGQEVGPQHF

abundance: few
v_gene: TRBV2
d_gene: -
j_gene: TRBJ1-1
CDR3nt: TGTGCCAGCGACGGGGGGAACACTGAAGCTTTCTTT
CDR3aa: CASDGGNTEAFF

abundance: once
v_gene: TRBV5-4
d_gene: -
j_gene: TRBJ2-3
CDR3nt: TGTGCCAGCAGCTTGGCCAGGTTGGGGTTTTCAGGGGACACAGATACGCAGTATTTT
CDR3aa: CASSLARLGFSGDTDTQYF

abundance: -
v_gene: TRBV28
d_gene: -
j_gene: TRBJ2-2
CDR3nt: TGTGCCAGCAGTTTAATGGTCGCGGAGAAGGCCGGGGAGCTGTTTTTT
CDR3aa: CASSLMVAEKAGELFF

abundance: -
v_gene: TRBV7-8
d_gene: -
j_gene: TRBJ1-1
CDR3nt: TGTGCCAGCAGCTTTGGGGGGCGGAACACTGAAGCTTTCTTT
CDR3aa: CASSFGGRNTEAFF

abundance: -
v_gene: TRBV4-1
d_gene: TRBD2
j_gene: TRBJ2-5
CDR3nt: TGCGCCAGCAGCCAAGGTTTTACTAGCGGGGGAACCTCCCAAGAGACCCAGTACTTC
CDR3aa: CASSQGFTSGGTSQETQYF

abundance: -
v_gene: TRBV6-5
d_gene: -
j_gene: TRBJ1-1
CDR3nt: TGTGCCAGCAGTTGGAAGGGGGGGACTGAAGCTTTCTTT
CDR3aa: CASSWKGGTEAFF

abundance: -
v_gene: TRBV7-2
d_gene: -
j_gene: TRBJ1-3
CDR3nt: TGTGCCAGCAGTCGGGGGGGAAGCTCTGGAAACACCATATATTTT
CDR3aa: CASSRGGSSGNTIYF

abundance: -
v_gene: TRBV6-5
d_gene: -
j_gene: TRBJ2-5
CDR3nt: TGTGCCAGCAGTTACTCTCGGGGGGCAGAGACCCAGTACTTC
CDR3aa: CASSYSRGAETQYF

abundance: -
v_gene: TRBV9
d_gene: -
j_gene: TRBJ1-4
CDR3nt: TGTGCCAGCAGCGTATCTCCGGCCATCGGTGAAAAACTGTTTTTT
CDR3aa: CASSVSPAIGEKLFF

abundance: -
v_gene: TRBV9
d_gene: TRBD2
j_gene: TRBJ2-3
CDR3nt: TGTGCCAGCAGCTACCTAGCGGGAGAAACAGATACGCAGTATTTT
CDR3aa: CASSYLAGETDTQYF

abundance: -
v_gene: TRBV4-2
d_gene: TRBD1
j_gene: TRBJ1-5
CDR3nt: TGTGCCAGCAGCCGGACAGGGGACAACGATCAGCCCCAGCATTTT
CDR3aa: CASSRTGDNDQPQHF

abundance: -
v_gene: TRBV25-1
d_gene: -
j_gene: TRBJ1-2
CDR3nt: TGTGCCAGCAGTGAAACCGGGGTTAGCTATGGCTACACCTTC
CDR3aa: CASSETGVSYGYTF

abundance: -
v_gene: TRBV6-5
d_gene: TRBD1
j_gene: TRBJ1-6
CDR3nt: TGTGCCAGCAGTTACTATGGACAGGCCAATAATTCACCCCTCCACTTT
CDR3aa: CASSYYGQANNSPLHF

abundance: -
v_gene: TRBV25-1
d_gene: -
j_gene: TRBJ2-7
CDR3nt: TGTGCCAGCAGCAGCTTCGAGCAGTACTTC
CDR3aa: CASSSFEQYF

abundance: once
v_gene: TRBV6-5
d_gene: -
j_gene: TRBJ2-7
CDR3nt: TGTGCCAGCAGTGAAGTAGGGGGTGAATACGAGCAGTACTTC
CDR3aa: CASSEVGGEYEQYF

abundance: -
v_gene: TRBV11-2
d_gene: -
j_gene: TRBJ1-3
CDR3nt: TGTGCCAGCAGCAGGACCCTGCCTTACTCTGGAAACACCATATATTTT
CDR3aa: CASSRTLPYSGNTIYF

abundance: -
v_gene: TRBV5-4
d_gene: TRBD2
j_gene: TRBJ2-5
CDR3nt: TGTGCCAGCAGCTTGGCTAGCGGAGCCCAAGAGACCCAGTACTTC
CDR3aa: CASSLASGAQETQYF

abundance: -
v_gene: TRBV30
d_gene: -
j_gene: TRBJ1-2
CDR3nt: TGTGCCTGGAGTGTAGACAGCACCCAAACTGGCTACACCTTC
CDR3aa: CAWSVDSTQTGYTF

abundance: -
v_gene: TRBV28
d_gene: TRBD2
j_gene: TRBJ2-3
CDR3nt: TGTGCCAGCAGTCAGCGGGGGTCCACAGATACGCAGTATTTT
CDR3aa: CASSQRGSTDTQYF

abundance: -
v_gene: TRBV9
d_gene: -
j_gene: TRBJ2-5
CDR3nt: TGTGCCAGCAGCTCCGGGACTGCGGAGACCCAGTACTTC
CDR3aa: CASSSGTAETQYF

abundance: -
v_gene: TRBV4-3
d_gene: -
j_gene: TRBJ2-7
CDR3nt: TGCGCCAGCAGCCAAGATCAGGGCTACGAGCAGTACTTC
CDR3aa: CASSQDQGYEQYF

abundance: -
v_gene: TRBV19
d_gene: TRBD2
j_gene: TRBJ2-1
CDR3nt: TGTGCCAGTAGTGTGGGTACGGGGGGAACCTACAATGAGCAGTTCTTC
CDR3aa: CASSVGTGGTYNEQFF

abundance: -
v_gene: TRBV7-8
d_gene: -
j_gene: TRBJ2-6
CDR3nt: TGTGCCAGCAGCTTTGTCAGGATCTCTGGGGCCAACGTCCTGACTTTC
CDR3aa: CASSFVRISGANVLTF

abundance: -
v_gene: TRBV10-2
d_gene: TRBD1
j_gene: TRBJ1-1
CDR3nt: TGCGCCAGCACGACAGGGAGAGGGAACACTGAAGCTTTCTTT
CDR3aa: CASTTGRGNTEAFF

abundance: medium-sized
v_gene: TRBV28
d_gene: -
j_gene: TRBJ2-1
CDR3nt: TGTGCCAGCAGTTTATTAGGCTGGAGCTCCTACAATGAGCAGTTCTTC
CDR3aa: CASSLLGWSSYNEQFF

abundance: -
v_gene: TRBV7-2
d_gene: TRBD1
j_gene: TRBJ1-1
CDR3nt: TGTGCCAGCAGCTTCAGAACAGGGGACACTGAAGCTTTCTTT
CDR3aa: CASSFRTGDTEAFF